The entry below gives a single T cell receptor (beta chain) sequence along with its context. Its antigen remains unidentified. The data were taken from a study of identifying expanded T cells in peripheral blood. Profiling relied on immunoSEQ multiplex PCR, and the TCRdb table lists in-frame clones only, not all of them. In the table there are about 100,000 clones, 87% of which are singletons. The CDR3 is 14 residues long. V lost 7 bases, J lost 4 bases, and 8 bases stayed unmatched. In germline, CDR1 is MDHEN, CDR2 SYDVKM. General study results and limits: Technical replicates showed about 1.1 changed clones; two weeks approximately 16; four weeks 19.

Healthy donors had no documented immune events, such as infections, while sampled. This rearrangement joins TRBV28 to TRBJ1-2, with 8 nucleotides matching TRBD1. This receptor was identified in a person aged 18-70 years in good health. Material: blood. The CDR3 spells CASNSGGTGYGYTF. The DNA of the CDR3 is TGTGCCAGCAACTCCGGGGGGACAGGCTATGGCTACACCTTC.